These 13 T cell receptor beta chains were sequenced from one sample in a study of technical replicates of blood from several donors. Method: immunoSEQ multiplex PCR; TCRdb's copy keeps in-frame clones and lacks some. The table has about 80,000 clones, 92% seen once. Sequencing used T cells isolated from PBMCs. All receptors derive from a human donor in good health.

The chain uses TRBV5-1 and TRBJ1-1, with D perhaps TRBD1 (5 bases). CDR1 SGHRS and CDR2 YFSETQ come from the germline V gene. CDR3 length: 14 amino acids. V lost 4 bases, J lost 2 bases, and 12 bases lay in between. This CDR3 is CASSLLRDNTEAFF. Here the CDR3 DNA reads TGCGCCAGCAGCCTACTCAGGGATAACACTGAAGCTTTCTTT. The variable domain in full, completed from reference TRBV5-1 and TRBJ1-1, reads KAGVTQTPRYLIKTRGQQVTLSCSPISGHRSVSWYQQTPGQGLQFLFEYFSETQRNKGNFPGRFSGRQFSNSRSEMNVSTLELGDSALYLCASSLLRDNTEAFFGQGTRLTVV.

V is TRBV5-1 and J is TRBJ2-1; TRBD1 matches 7 bases. CDR1 SGHRS and CDR2 YFSETQ come from the germline V gene. This CDR3 spans 14 amino acids. Trimming removed 4 bases from V and 7 bases from J; junction bases left unmatched: 8. CDR3: CASSPETGLNEQFF. The CDR3 DNA reads as TGCGCCAGCAGCCCAGAGACAGGGTTGAATGAGCAGTTCTTC.

This chain connects TRBV19 to TRBJ2-6, with D perhaps TRBD1 (5 bases). This CDR3 has 17 residues. Germline CDR1 reads LNHDA; CDR2 reads SQIVND (reference sequence). The germline V and J ends were trimmed by 6 bases and 2 bases, with 17 bases remaining between them. DNA of the CDR3: TGTGCCAGTAGGCGCGAACCCAGGGTTCCTGGGGCCAACGTCCTGACTTTC. As protein: CASRREPRVPGANVLTF.

V is TRBV9 and J is TRBJ1-2; 8 positions match TRBD1. The CDR3 runs to 18 residues. V was pared by 0 bases and J by 5 bases, with 15 bases of the junction left unmatched. Germline V gene data show CDR1 as SGDLS and CDR2 as YYNGEE. Here the CDR3 DNA reads TGTGCCAGCAGCGTAGGAGGGACAGGTGCCTTTGAGAATTATGGCTACACCTTC. Protein: CASSVGGTGAFENYGYTF.

The V and J genes are TRBV7-9 and TRBJ2-5; 8 bases map to TRBD2. Per germline, CDR1 SEHNR and CDR2 FQNEAQ (reference sequence). Trimming removed 5 bases from V and 3 bases from J; junction bases left unmatched: 8. The CDR3 length is 15 residues. Here the CDR3 reads CASSPGLGFKETQYF. As DNA, the CDR3 is TGTGCCAGCAGCCCGGGACTAGGGTTCAAAGAGACCCAGTACTTC.

This clone was counted once. This sample includes further DNA sequences coding for the same CDR3. V usage is TRBV7-2 and J usage is TRBJ1-5; 8 bases line up with TRBD1. Germline CDR1 and CDR2: SGHTA and FQGNSA. This CDR3 region has 15 residues. With 2 bases clipped from V and 3 bases from J, the junction kept 3 bases outside the gene matches. The CDR3 sequence is CASSLRTGSNQPQHF. The DNA for the CDR3 is TGTGCCAGCAGCTTAAGGACAGGGTCCAATCAGCCCCAGCATTTT.

The V call is TRBV27, the J call TRBJ1-5; 7 bases are a match to TRBD1. The germline V gene has CDR1 MNHEY and CDR2 SMNVEV (reference sequence). Trimming took 6 bases from V and 0 from J; bases not matched to a gene: 8. The CDR3 runs to 16 residues. CDR3 loop: CASRKTTGYSNQPQHF. For the CDR3, the DNA is TGTGCCAGCAGGAAGACGACAGGGTATAGCAATCAGCCCCAGCATTTT.

This clone was counted only a few times. Other nucleotide sequences in the sample specify the same CDR3. The chain is built from TRBV5-4 and TRBJ1-1; 11 bases agree with TRBD1. The CDR3 is 14 residues long. Per the germline V gene, CDR1 is SGHNT and CDR2 is YYREEE (reference sequence). Trimming at V came to 3 bases and at J to 5 bases, leaving 3 bases not matched to a gene. CDR3: CASSSGTGGTEAFF. The CDR3 region has the DNA TGTGCCAGCAGCTCCGGGACAGGGGGGACTGAAGCTTTCTTT.

This rearrangement joins TRBV5-6 to TRBJ2-6; TRBD1 aligns across 11 bases. The V segment lost 0 bases and the J segment 5 bases; nucleotides outside the gene matches: 4. Looked up from germline, CDR1 is SGHDT and CDR2 is YYEEEE. CDR3 length: 17 amino acids. CDR3 DNA sequence: TGTGCCAGCAGCTTGGTGGGACAGGGGGTTAGGGCCAACGTCCTGACTTTC. Protein: CASSLVGQGVRANVLTF.

This clone showed up just a few times. Mismatch with germline at one junction end may stem from a read error. CDR3 loop: CLTDRNTEAFF. CDR3 sequence (DNA): TGCTTGACAGACCGGAACACTGAAGCTTTCTTT. V gene TRBV30 combines with J gene TRBJ1-1; a possible D gene is TRBD1 (5 bases). CDR1 is GTSNPN and CDR2 is SVGIG in the germline V gene (reference sequence). The CDR3 spans 11 residues.

The chain has TRBV27 and TRBJ2-7; possibly TRBD2 for D (6 bases). Trimming removed 4 bases from V and 2 bases from J, with 15 bases in between. This CDR3 comprises 15 residues. CDR1 and CDR2 from the germline V gene are MNHEY and SMNVEV (reference sequence). CDR3 amino acids: CASSCHAGTPYEQYF. The CDR3 DNA follows: TGTGCCAGCAGTTGCCACGCGGGGACGCCCTACGAGCAGTACTTC.

Written as DNA, the CDR3 is TGTGCCAGTAGTATAGACCTATACACTGAAGCTTTCTTT. Amino acid sequence: CASSIDLYTEAFF. This chain connects TRBV19 to TRBJ1-1; D is ambiguous. CDR3 length: 13 amino acids. V was cut by 0 bases and J by 3 bases, with 5 bases left in between. Looked up from germline, CDR1 is LNHDA and CDR2 is SQIVND (reference sequence).

Here the CDR3 reads CASTTSGYPDTQYF. The CDR3 nucleotides are TGTGCCAGTACCACTTCAGGGTATCCAGATACGCAGTATTTT. The chain has TRBV19 and TRBJ2-3, with TRBD1 as a possible D gene (5 bases). In germline, CDR1 is LNHDA, CDR2 SQIVND (reference sequence). V gave up 7 bases and J gave up 4 bases, with 15 bases separating them. There are 14 residues in the CDR3.